This TCR beta chain was observed in a study of blood T cell repertoires in COVID-19. At the level of the study: Collection of acute and convalescent COVID-19 samples took place in the United States, Italy and Spain. PBMCs, B-cell-depleted T cells, or T cells were the source of the cDNA or gDNA that made up the material.

Participants, about 18 to 100 years old, spanned 25 or so US areas. Researchers sorted participants into cohorts using their self-reported clinical history. Trimming removed 3 bases from V and 3 bases from J; junction bases left unmatched: 4. This CDR3 is 15 amino acids long. Germline values: CDR1 SGHRS, CDR2 YFSETQ. Libraries were prepared by immunoSEQ multiplex PCR; TCRdb keeps only in-frame clonotypes and omits some of them. In the table there are fewer than 400,000 clones, around nine tenths of which are singletons. This clonotype originated in a man in his sixties who had recovered from COVID-19. The chain couples TRBV5-1 to TRBJ1-1; TRBD1 aligns across 11 bases. Sequences were obtained from PBMCs or T cells enriched from blood (not recorded which). In DNA form, the CDR3 reads TGCGCCAGCAGCTGGACAGGGGGCGCGGACACTGAAGCTTTCTTT. Residues: CASSWTGGADTEAFF.